This T cell receptor beta chain was profiled in a study of blood T cell repertoires in COVID-19. Overall study: The United States, Italy and Spain supplied acute and convalescent COVID-19 samples.

As originally analysed: For nucleated cells, counts were estimated from reference gene primer amplification. This table comes from immunoSEQ multiplex PCR, and its TCRdb copy is limited to in-frame clones, with some not included. That table is the source of V, J and clone size, and D and trimming were worked out from the DNA. The table shows around 300,000 clones, with 75% to 90% occurring only once. This CDR3 has 17 amino acids. Germline CDR1 and CDR2: LGHNT and FRNRAP. V dropped 9 bases and J dropped 1; count of bases not matched to a gene: 12. Participant reports of clinical history set cohort assignment.

The sample was PBMCs or T cells enriched from blood (not recorded which). This chain links TRBV12-5 with TRBJ1-6, with 7 nucleotides matching TRBD1. The TCR sequence derives from a man in his thirties or forties who had recovered from COVID-19. The CDR3 reads CARREPDRPSYNSPLHF. CDR3 nucleotides: TGTGCTAGGAGAGAACCGGACAGGCCATCCTATAATTCACCCCTCCACTTT.